The 23 T cell receptor beta chains given below trace back to one sample, sequenced in a study of blood T cell repertoires in COVID-19. Sequencing was performed with immunoSEQ multiplex PCR; in TCRdb, only in-frame clones are kept and a portion is missing. The sample shows around 400,000 clones, around nine tenths of them seen only once. Sequencing was performed on PBMCs or T cells enriched from blood (not recorded which). The receptors originated from a woman between 18 and 30 years old who had been exposed to COVID-19.

The chain couples TRBV10-3 to TRBJ2-3; TRBD2 aligns across 7 bases. This CDR3 region has 13 residues. J lost 6 bases, V lost 8 bases, and 8 bases had no gene match. The V gene's germline CDR1 is ENHRY and CDR2 SYGVKD. The CDR3 loop reads CAIWAGEGDTQYF. CDR3 DNA sequence: TGTGCCATCTGGGCGGGAGAGGGTGATACGCAGTATTTT.

This clone was seen a handful of times. The chain combines TRBV11-3 with TRBJ2-2; unclear D gene. In germline, CDR1 is SGHNT, CDR2 YENEEA. The V and J ends lost 6 bases and 6 bases respectively, with 11 bases between them. The CDR3 is made up of 13 amino acids. CDR3 nucleotides: TGTGCCAGCAGGCTAAGTCTTGCCGGGGAGCTGTTTTTT. Its translation is CASRLSLAGELFF.

The chain has TRBV6-4 and TRBJ2-1; D is possibly TRBD2 (6 bases). The CDR3 loop spans 18 amino acids. The ends were cut back, 6 bases at V and 0 bases at J, with 21 bases in the middle. Germline V CDR1 and CDR2: MRHNA, SNTAGT. The CDR3 loop reads CASRGVRISGISYNEQFF. As DNA, the CDR3 is TGTGCCAGCAGGGGGGTGCGTATTAGCGGAATCTCCTACAATGAGCAGTTCTTC.

The chain recombines TRBV19 with TRBJ2-7, with TRBD2 identical over 9 bases. The CDR3 has 15 amino acids. The trim removed 3 bases at V and 1 base at J, leaving 4 bases unmatched. From germline, CDR1 is LNHDA and CDR2 SQIVND (reference sequence). CDR3 DNA sequence: TGTGCCAGTAGTATCGGACTAGCGCAATCCTACGAGCAGTACTTC. Translating it yields CASSIGLAQSYEQYF.

The chain links TRBV24-1 to TRBJ2-2; 8 bases agree with TRBD1. The V and J ends lost 5 bases and 5 bases, in that order; junction bases with no gene match: 3. The CDR3 loop spans 14 amino acids. CDR1 and CDR2 from the germline V gene are KGHDR and SFDVKD. CDR3 nucleotides: TGTGCCACCAGTGGGGACAGGAAGACCGGGGAGCTGTTTTTT. Protein: CATSGDRKTGELFF.

The V call is TRBV2, the J call TRBJ2-4; D uncertain. Germline CDR1 is SNHLY and CDR2 is FYNNEI. The CDR3 loop spans 13 amino acids. The V end was cut by 8 bases, the J end by 2 bases, with 10 bases between. The CDR3 nucleotides read TGTGCCAGCCTTCCCCTATCCAAAAACATTCAGTACTTC. It specifies CASLPLSKNIQYF.

The chain is built from TRBV5-1 and TRBJ2-6; 10 nucleotides match TRBD1. The CDR3 length is 17 residues. V lost 0 bases to trimming and J lost 1 base; unmatched junction nucleotides: 1. Looked up from germline, CDR1 is SGHRS and CDR2 is YFSETQ. The CDR3 loop is CASSLGQGASGANVLTF. In DNA, the CDR3 is TGCGCCAGCAGCTTGGGACAGGGGGCTTCTGGGGCCAACGTCCTGACTTTC.

The J gene is TRBJ2-1, the V gene TRBV29-1; no clear D. Germline V gene sequence: CDR1 SQVTM, CDR2 ANQGSEA. V was shortened by 5 bases and J by 3 bases, with 17 bases between the two germline ends. This CDR3 spans 15 amino acids. The DNA of the CDR3 is TGCAGCGTTACCGGGTTCTCCGACCTCTACAATGAGCAGTTCTTC. Translation gives CSVTGFSDLYNEQFF.

This chain connects TRBV9 to TRBJ1-2, with D uncertain. Germline CDR1 SGDLS, CDR2 YYNGEE. The CDR3 runs 14 residues. V was cut by 0 bases and J by 2 bases, with 8 bases left in between. The CDR3 reads CASSVASSNYGYTF. Written as DNA, the CDR3 is TGTGCCAGCAGCGTAGCTAGCTCCAACTATGGCTACACCTTC.

The CDR3 region is CASSLSTVPTEAFF. CDR3 nucleotide sequence: TGTGCCAGCAGTTTATCAACAGTTCCCACTGAAGCTTTCTTT. The rearrangement joins TRBV27 to TRBJ1-1, with no clear D. The CDR3 is 14 amino acids. Germline V lookup: CDR1 MNHEY, CDR2 SMNVEV (reference sequence). The V end was cut by 0 bases, the J end by 4 bases, with 9 bases between.

The CDR3 sequence: CASSWTGGDGYTF. CDR3 coding DNA: TGTGCCAGCAGCTGGACAGGGGGTGATGGCTACACCTTC. The chain has TRBV5-5 and TRBJ1-2; 10 nucleotides align to TRBD1. Germline V CDR1 and CDR2: SGHKS, YYEKEE (reference sequence). This CDR3 has 13 residues. J lost 6 bases, V lost 3 bases, and 2 bases had no gene match.

This rearrangement joins TRBV19 to TRBJ2-3, with D uncertain. The V gene's germline CDR1 is LNHDA and CDR2 SQIVND (reference sequence). The CDR3 sequence is 15 residues long. V lost 5 bases and J lost 1, with 13 bases in between. CDR3 DNA sequence: TGTGCCAGTAGTTACCCCCCTATCCGCACAGATACGCAGTATTTT. Amino acid sequence: CASSYPPIRTDTQYF.

This chain joins TRBV28 and TRBJ1-2, with 8 bases identical to TRBD1. J was trimmed by 1 base and V by 6 bases; bases with no gene match: 7. Germline lookup yields CDR1 MDHEN and CDR2 SYDVKM. CDR3 length: 15 amino acids. The CDR3 region is CASSPPDRGNYGYTF. The CDR3 DNA reads as TGTGCCAGCAGCCCCCCAGACAGGGGTAACTATGGCTACACCTTC.

V is TRBV30 and J is TRBJ2-4; tentatively, D is TRBD1 (5 bases). Germline V gene lookup returns CDR1 GTSNPN and CDR2 SVGIG (reference sequence). The V gene lost 0 bases and the J gene lost 8 bases, with 11 bases spanning the gap. CDR3 length: 13 residues. CDR3 residues: CAWSVGAEDIQYF. In DNA form, the CDR3 reads TGTGCCTGGAGTGTAGGGGCAGAAGACATTCAGTACTTC.

This chain connects TRBV9 to TRBJ2-1; TRBD2 might be the D (5 bases). Germline CDR1 reads SGDLS; CDR2 reads YYNGEE. This CDR3 is 15 amino acids long. Trimming removed 0 bases at V and 4 bases at J, with 11 bases between. In nucleotides, the CDR3 is TGTGCCAGCAGCGTAGACTCGGACTTTTACAATGAGCAGTTCTTC. The encoded protein is CASSVDSDFYNEQFF.

This clone was seen a single time. This chain joins TRBV6-5 and TRBJ1-4; 8 bases are shared with TRBD1. V trimming: 6 bases; J trimming: 4 bases; junction bases outside the gene matches: 4. CDR3 length: 14 amino acids. Germline CDR1 reads MNHEY; CDR2 reads SVGAGI. DNA for the CDR3: TGTGCCAGCAGACGACAGGGGTTTAATGAAAAACTGTTTTTT. Its translation: CASRRQGFNEKLFF.

About this clone: The sample carries other DNA sequences with the same CDR3. The chain employs TRBV7-2 and TRBJ1-2; 11 bases are a match to TRBD1. With V trimmed by 1 base and J by 4 bases, 2 bases remained unmatched. This CDR3 has 15 amino acids. The germline CDR1 and CDR2 sequences are SGHTA and FQGNSA. The CDR3 DNA sequence: TGTGCCAGCAGCTTAGGAGGACAGGGGGCCTATGGCTACACCTTC. Its protein product is CASSLGGQGAYGYTF.

The chain couples TRBV3-1 (or the pseudogene TRBV3-2) to TRBJ1-6; 7 nucleotides align to TRBD1. CDR1 LGHDT and CDR2 YNNKEL come from the germline V gene (reference sequence). The CDR3 is 16 amino acids. The V gene end was trimmed by 3 bases and the J gene end by 9 bases; junction bases not matched to a gene: 11. DNA of the CDR3: TGTGCCAGCAGCCACTGGACAGGAACGCCTAGTTCACCCCTCCACTTT. Amino acids: CASSHWTGTPSSPLHF.

The chain carries TRBV6-5 and TRBJ1-3; 7 bases match TRBD1. Germline V gives CDR1 MNHEY, CDR2 SVGAGI. This CDR3 is built from 15 residues. The V gene end was trimmed by 5 bases and the J gene end by 0 bases; junction bases not matched to a gene: 4. The CDR3 spells CASSRQGISGNTIYF. The CDR3 nucleotides are TGTGCCAGCAGTAGACAGGGTATCTCTGGAAACACCATATATTTT.

This rearrangement joins TRBV15 to TRBJ1-1, with 7 positions matching TRBD1. The CDR3 covers 16 residues. The germline gives CDR1 LNHNV, CDR2 YYDKDF (reference sequence). V lost 4 bases, J lost 1 base, and 9 bases stayed unmatched. The CDR3 DNA sequence: TGTGCCACCAGCACGACACATGGACAGGAGAACACTGAAGCTTTCTTT. As protein: CATSTTHGQENTEAFF.

The V and J genes are TRBV4-3 and TRBJ2-2, with D uncertain. This CDR3 is 13 amino acids long. Germline assignment: CDR1 LGHNA and CDR2 YSLEER. The ends were cut back, 0 bases at V and 5 bases at J, with 4 bases in the middle. The CDR3 reads CASSQEYTGELFF. The CDR3, as DNA: TGCGCCAGCAGCCAAGAATATACCGGGGAGCTGTTTTTT.

The chain recombines TRBV12-3 or TRBV12-4 with TRBJ1-1; no clear D. CDR3 size: 11 residues. V lost 3 bases and J lost 8, with 7 bases in between. CDR3 nucleotides: TGTGCCAGCAGTTTGGAGGGAGAAGCTTTCTTT. Encoded protein: CASSLEGEAFF.

This chain connects TRBV18 to TRBJ2-3; maybe TRBD2 (7 bases). The CDR3 sequence is 18 residues long. In germline, CDR1 is KGHSH, CDR2 LQKENI. V lost 3 bases to trimming and J lost 0 bases, with 19 bases between them. In DNA, the CDR3 is TGTGCCAGCTCACCCCCATTGACGGGGGGCCCTAGCACAGATACGCAGTATTTT. Amino acid sequence: CASSPPLTGGPSTDTQYF.